Shown below are 19 T cell receptor beta chains from a single sample sequenced in a study of blood T cells in healthy people across ages. A J-beta primer mix and a sample-barcoded 5' primer were used in a second PCR of roughly 6 to 11 cycles. TCRdb redid the calling of the 5' RACE reads with MiXCR, one entry per CDR3 protein. The sample shows 750,000 to 850,000 distinct CDR3 sequences, about 25% of them seen only once. These records were also assigned to another study, of T cells of mothers and their children.

Sequenced material: blood. The receptor source for this set is a boy aged 5-17 years in good health.

This clonotype turned up a few times. The chain carries TRBV20-1 and TRBJ2-5; 9 bases line up with TRBD2. In germline, CDR1 is DFQATT, CDR2 SNEGSKA (reference sequence). V shed 0 bases, J shed 7 bases, and the junction held 15 bases outside the gene matches. The CDR3 is 17 amino acids. For the CDR3, the DNA is TGCAGTGCTAGAGATCGGCTAGCGGGGTGGACTAGGTGGACCCAGTACTTC. Its translation: CSARDRLAGWTRWTQYF.

The gene calls are TRBV11-2 and TRBJ2-1; 8 bases are a match to TRBD2. CDR1 and CDR2 (germline): SGHAT, FQNNGV. The CDR3 extends over 14 amino acids. J was trimmed by 5 bases and V by 5 bases; bases with no gene match: 5. CDR3 sequence: CASSHTSGDNEQFF. For the CDR3, the DNA is TGTGCCAGCAGCCACACTAGCGGAGACAATGAGCAGTTCTTC.

There are a few counts of this clonotype. The chain joins TRBV12-3 or TRBV12-4 to TRBJ2-6; D unresolved. This CDR3 comprises 14 residues. Trimming took 3 bases from V and 4 from J, leaving 7 bases between them. DNA of the CDR3: TGTGCCAGCAGTTTCCTCGGAGGGGCCAACGTCCTGACTTTC. Protein sequence: CASSFLGGANVLTF.

The V and J genes are TRBV30 and TRBJ2-7; 7 bases map to TRBD1. This CDR3 spans 14 amino acids. V lost 1 base, J lost 0 bases, and 3 bases stayed unmatched. Germline-derived CDR1 and CDR2 are GTSNPN and SVGIG (reference sequence). The DNA for the CDR3 is TGTGCCTGGAGTGAGACAGGGAGCTCCTACGAGCAGTACTTC. Amino acid sequence: CAWSETGSSYEQYF.

V gene TRBV12-3 or TRBV12-4 combines with J gene TRBJ2-7, with 8 nucleotides matching TRBD2. This CDR3 region has 14 residues. J lost 7 bases, V lost 6 bases, and 11 bases had no gene match. The CDR3 sequence is CASRPGGGFGEQYF. CDR3 DNA sequence: TGTGCCAGCAGACCGGGGGGGGGCTTTGGGGAGCAGTACTTC.

With regard to this clonotype: An end of the junction differs from the germline gene, which may be a read error. This chain joins TRBV4-1 and TRBJ2-1, with D hard to call. CDR3 length: 17 amino acids. From germline, CDR1 is MGHRA and CDR2 YSYEKL. DNA of the CDR3: TGCACCAGCAGCCAAGACATCCCTTTCAGGTCCTACAATGAGCAGTTCTTC. Translation: CTSSQDIPFRSYNEQFF.

This chain connects TRBV14 to TRBJ2-4; 8 bases line up with TRBD2. The trim removed 5 bases at V and 0 bases at J, leaving 6 bases unmatched. The CDR3 extends over 16 amino acids. The V gene's germline CDR1 is SGHDN and CDR2 FVKESK. CDR3 DNA sequence: TGTGCCAGCAGCGCGGGACGGGGGGGAGCCAAAAACATTCAGTACTTC. Its protein is CASSAGRGGAKNIQYF.

This sequence joins TRBV10-3 and TRBJ1-2; 7 bases align to TRBD1. Trimming removed 4 bases from V and 1 base from J; junction bases left unmatched: 6. The CDR3 is 15 amino acids. Germline V gene sequence: CDR1 ENHRY, CDR2 SYGVKD. For the CDR3, the DNA is TGTGCCATCAGTGCCCCGACAGGGATTAACTATGGCTACACCTTC. This codes for CAISAPTGINYGYTF.

V and J are TRBV12-3 or TRBV12-4 and TRBJ2-3, with D tentatively TRBD1 (5 bases). This CDR3 contains 16 residues. Deletions cut 3 bases from V and 10 bases from J, with 23 bases between. The CDR3 sequence is CASSFSRAEYRGSQYF. The CDR3 nucleotides are TGTGCCAGCAGTTTCTCCAGGGCGGAATATAGAGGATCGCAGTATTTT.

This chain links TRBV7-9 with TRBJ2-3; 9 positions match TRBD1. Germline CDR1 is SEHNR and CDR2 is FQNEAQ (reference sequence). The CDR3 contains 16 residues. V lost 4 bases and J lost 3; bases outside the gene matches: 8. This CDR3 reads CASSSLWDRATDTQYF. The CDR3 DNA reads as TGTGCCAGCAGCTCCCTGTGGGACAGGGCTACAGATACGCAGTATTTT.

The CDR3 nucleotides read TGTGCCAGCAGTTACCTACAGGGGACTCCGGCAACAGATACGCAGTATTTT. Protein: CASSYLQGTPATDTQYF. The chain uses TRBV6-2 or TRBV6-3 and TRBJ2-3; D might be TRBD1 (7 bases). Between the trimmed V and J ends, which lost 2 bases and 3 bases, there was a span of 18 bases. CDR1 is MNHEY, CDR2 SVGEGT, per germline. The CDR3 is made up of 17 amino acids.

The chain is built from TRBV5-6 and TRBJ2-3; TRBD2 aligns across 13 bases. The CDR3 contains 17 residues. Germline V lookup: CDR1 SGHDT, CDR2 YYEEEE. The ends lost 0 bases at V and 4 bases at J; junction bases unmatched: 5. CDR3 nucleotides: TGTGCCAGCAGCTTGGTCGGACTAGCGGGAGTCCCAGATACGCAGTATTTT. Its protein is CASSLVGLAGVPDTQYF.

This chain links TRBV28 with TRBJ1-6; no definite D call. The CDR3 totals 14 residues. Between the trimmed V and J ends, which lost 4 bases and 0 bases, there was a span of 4 bases. Germline CDR1 MDHEN, CDR2 SYDVKM. CDR3 nucleotides: TGTGCCAGCAGTTCCCCCTCCTATAATTCACCCCTCCACTTT. This sequence encodes CASSSPSYNSPLHF.

This sequence joins TRBV7-9 and TRBJ2-1, with 12 bases matching TRBD1. The length of the CDR3 is 14 residues. V dropped 2 bases and J dropped 12; count of bases not matched to a gene: 5. CDR1 is SEHNR and CDR2 is FQNEAQ in the germline V gene (reference sequence). The CDR3 DNA sequence: TGTGCCAGCAGCTTACCGGGACAGGGGGCTGGGCAGTTCTTC. The encoded protein is CASSLPGQGAGQFF.

The chain employs TRBV24-1 and TRBJ2-5, with D possibly being TRBD1 (6 bases). Trimming removed 4 bases from V and 2 bases from J, with 13 bases in between. Germline V gives CDR1 KGHDR, CDR2 SFDVKD. The CDR3 covers 15 residues. CDR3 sequence reads: CATSDVRGNQETQYF. DNA of the CDR3: TGTGCCACCAGTGACGTCAGGGGCAATCAAGAGACCCAGTACTTC.

V and J are TRBV20-1 and TRBJ2-7; 12 nucleotides align to TRBD1. Germline CDR1 and CDR2: DFQATT and SNEGSKA (reference sequence). The CDR3 runs 16 residues. V dropped 6 bases and J dropped 5; count of bases not matched to a gene: 14. The CDR3 bases are TGCAGTGCCGTGGCCCCTTCGGGACAGGGGGCAGACGAGCAGTACTTC. It specifies CSAVAPSGQGADEQYF.

The chain combines TRBV5-5 with TRBJ1-5, with D unclear. Germline CDR1 reads SGHKS; CDR2 reads YYEKEE (reference sequence). Trimming removed 5 bases at V and 0 bases at J, with 12 bases between. This CDR3 spans 15 amino acids. In DNA form, the CDR3 reads TGTGCCAGCAGACGAAGCGGGGATAGCAATCAGCCCCAGCATTTT. It is translated as CASRRSGDSNQPQHF.

This clonotype appeared a few times. The rearrangement joins TRBV5-6 to TRBJ2-1; tentatively, D is TRBD2 (6 bases). Trimming cost V 3 bases and J 7 bases, with 11 bases left between them. The CDR3 has 13 residues. Germline V CDR1 and CDR2: SGHDT, YYEEEE. The CDR3 loop reads CASSSGRRNEQFF. The CDR3 DNA reads as TGTGCCAGCAGCTCGGGGAGGCGGAATGAGCAGTTCTTC.

This clonotype was counted only a few times. An end of the junction does not agree with germline; a read error may underlie this. V gene TRBV7-7 combines with J gene TRBJ2-5, with 8 bases fitting TRBD2. The CDR3 is made up of 15 amino acids. Germline values: CDR1 SSHAT, CDR2 FNYEAQ (reference sequence). CDR3 in amino acids: CASSSLAGLQETQYF. In DNA form, the CDR3 reads TGTGCTAGCAGCTCGTTAGCGGGGCTACAAGAGACCCAGTACTTC. Complete variable domain (other parts from reference TRBV7-7 and TRBJ2-5): GAGVSQSPRYKVTKRGQDVTLRCDPISSHATLYWYQQALGQGPEFLTYFNYEAQPDKSGLPSDRFSAERPEGSISTLTIQRTEQRDSAMYRCASSSLAGLQETQYFGPGTRLLVL.